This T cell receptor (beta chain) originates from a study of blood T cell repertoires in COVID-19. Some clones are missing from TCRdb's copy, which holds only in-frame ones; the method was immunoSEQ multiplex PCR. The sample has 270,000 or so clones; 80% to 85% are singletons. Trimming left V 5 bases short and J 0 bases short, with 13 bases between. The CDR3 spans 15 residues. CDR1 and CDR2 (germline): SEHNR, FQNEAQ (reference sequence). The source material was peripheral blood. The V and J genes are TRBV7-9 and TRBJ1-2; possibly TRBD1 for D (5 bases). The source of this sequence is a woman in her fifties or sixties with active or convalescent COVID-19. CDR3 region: CASSATGETNYGYTF. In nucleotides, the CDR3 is TGTGCCAGCAGCGCTACAGGAGAGACTAACTATGGCTACACCTTC.